This is a list of T cell receptor beta chains from one sample in a study of blood T cell repertoires in COVID-19. The protocol was immunoSEQ multiplex PCR, while the TCRdb copy is restricted to in-frame clones and leaves out a portion. Altogether 6,000 to 8,000 clones are present, about four fifths being singletons, with the ten largest covering about 32%. Sample: peripheral blood. All receptors come from a human donor in a cohort sampled during active COVID-19. CDR3s include the opening cysteine and the closing phenylalanine or tryptophan. The D gene is left open where the match is weak.

d_gene,j_gene,v_gene,CDR3aa
TRBD2,TRBJ2-2,TRBV3-1/TRBV3-2,CASSHPAGGLFTGELFF
TRBD2,TRBJ2-1,TRBV10-3,CAISESLGRGGKNEQFF
TRBD1,TRBJ2-4,TRBV5-8,CASSSRTGLAKNIQYF
NA,TRBJ1-1,TRBV6-1,CASSEDAGMETEAFF
TRBD1,TRBJ2-1,TRBV6-4,CASSVETGVREQFF
TRBD2,TRBJ2-5,TRBV4-3,CASSQAETSGGAGETQYF
TRBD2,TRBJ2-7,TRBV5-6,CASSLGGSGGYEQYF
NA,TRBJ2-7,TRBV11-2,CASSLQQNSYEQYF
NA,TRBJ2-1,TRBV7-2,CASRRDGSYNEQFF
NA,TRBJ1-1,TRBV2,CASSERTGKTEAFF
NA,TRBJ1-1,TRBV7-9,CAGQGSMNTEAFF
TRBD1,TRBJ1-2,TRBV12-3/TRBV12-4,CASTKTGPYGYTF
TRBD2,TRBJ2-1,TRBV18,CASSPAGEGEQFF
TRBD1,TRBJ1-6,TRBV10-1,CASSETRQGMANSPLHF
NA,TRBJ2-3,TRBV7-3,CASSLTEGRGRTDTQYF
TRBD1,TRBJ1-2,TRBV19,CASSPDRSRDREYGYTF
TRBD1,TRBJ2-7,TRBV3-1/TRBV3-2,CASSPRTGEEQYF
TRBD2,TRBJ2-1,TRBV10-3,CAISDASGSSYNEQFF
TRBD1,TRBJ1-5,TRBV19,CASSIDGTGQKQPQHF
TRBD2,TRBJ2-7,TRBV6-5,CASSLAGGTYEQYF
TRBD2,TRBJ2-2,TRBV7-3,CASSLVGLAQTGELFF
TRBD1,TRBJ1-3,TRBV11-3,CASSQSTGVDRNTIYF
NA,TRBJ1-1,TRBV6-5,CASRDREAFF
NA,TRBJ2-1,TRBV27,CASTHSGFGNEQFF
NA,TRBJ2-1,TRBV7-3,CASSFRDSGEQFF
NA,TRBJ2-3,TRBV18,CASSLRADWGTDTQYF
TRBD1,TRBJ1-3,TRBV4-1,CASSHPSNPGQGFGNTIYF
TRBD2,TRBJ2-4,TRBV7-2,CASSSGLAVAKNIQYF
NA,TRBJ2-1,TRBV24-1,CATSSSGYNEQFF
NA,TRBJ2-1,TRBV4-1,CASSQLASNEQFF
NA,TRBJ2-2,TRBV5-1,CASSVGRVNTGELFF
TRBD1,TRBJ1-1,TRBV12-5,CASGRQGASTEAFF
NA,TRBJ2-2,TRBV24-1,CATSDLGSGHGELFF
TRBD1,TRBJ1-6,TRBV7-6,CASSSRTGHNSPLHF
NA,TRBJ1-2,TRBV3-1/TRBV3-2,CASLRGTAIYGYTF
NA,TRBJ2-6,TRBV29-1,CSVVYSGANVLTF
TRBD2,TRBJ2-5,TRBV3-1/TRBV3-2,CASSQTSGHQETQYF
NA,TRBJ2-3,TRBV15,CATSREGGGTDTQYF
NA,TRBJ1-5,TRBV6-5,CASSPGINQPQHF
NA,TRBJ2-5,TRBV19,CASSIGQGGTQYF
NA,TRBJ1-1,TRBV9,CASSVHMRGEAFF
NA,TRBJ1-2,TRBV5-1,CASSPTGGRVNYGYTF
TRBD2,TRBJ2-2,TRBV11-2,CASSNRPTSARLGGGELFF
TRBD1,TRBJ1-4,TRBV25-1,CASSAPGTGMEKLFF
TRBD1,TRBJ2-5,TRBV5-4,CASSFQGAETQYF
NA,TRBJ2-1,TRBV2,CASSEPLSSYNEQFF
TRBD1,TRBJ2-1,TRBV2,CASRGQGQVGNEQFF
NA,TRBJ1-5,TRBV7-8,CASSDQQEPSNQPQHF
TRBD1,TRBJ2-7,TRBV6-5,CASSSEGGATYEQYF